This passage covers 21 T cell receptor beta chains from one sample sequenced in a study of blood T cell repertoires in COVID-19. TCRdb's copy holds only in-frame clones and misses some; the assay was immunoSEQ multiplex PCR. The sample has 60,000 to 85,000 clones, over 85% seen once. Source material: peripheral blood. Receptor source: a man aged 45-60 years with acute or convalescent COVID-19.

The chain combines TRBV5-1 with TRBJ1-2; 9 nucleotides align to TRBD1. Losses at the gene ends were 4 bases for V and 6 bases for J; bases not matched to a gene: 4. The germline V gene encodes CDR1 SGHRS and CDR2 YFSETQ. This CDR3 has 13 amino acids. The CDR3 bases are TGCGCCAGCAGCACCCGACAGGGGGATGGCTACACCTTC. This encodes CASSTRQGDGYTF.

The rearrangement links TRBV11-3 to TRBJ2-1; the match to TRBD2 covers 9 bases. The CDR3 has 15 residues. V trimming: 4 bases; J trimming: 0 bases; junction bases outside the gene matches: 1. Germline V gene data show CDR1 as SGHNT and CDR2 as YENEEA. The CDR3 region is CASSSRGGSYNEQFF. The CDR3 nucleotides read TGTGCCAGCAGCTCGCGGGGGGGCTCCTACAATGAGCAGTTCTTC.

V is TRBV7-2 and J is TRBJ1-2; TRBD1 matches at 9 bases. This CDR3 is built from 15 residues. CDR1 and CDR2 from the germline V gene are SGHTA and FQGNSA. The V and J ends lost 7 bases and 6 bases, in that order; junction bases with no gene match: 12. CDR3 region: CASNPSTGTGNGYTF. The CDR3 DNA follows: TGTGCCAGCAACCCCTCAACCGGGACAGGGAATGGCTACACCTTC.

V and J are TRBV7-8 and TRBJ2-7, with D possibly being TRBD2 (7 bases). CDR3 size: 15 residues. Per the germline V gene, CDR1 is SGHVS and CDR2 is FQNEAQ. The V gene lost 2 bases and the J gene lost 0 bases, with 11 bases spanning the gap. The CDR3 sequence is CASSLQAGHSYEQYF. The CDR3 DNA is TGTGCCAGCAGCTTACAAGCGGGACACTCCTACGAGCAGTACTTC.

The gene calls are TRBV5-1 and TRBJ1-6; possibly TRBD1 for D (5 bases). Per germline, CDR1 SGHRS and CDR2 YFSETQ. The CDR3 is 16 amino acids. The V gene lost 7 bases and the J gene lost 5 bases, with 19 bases spanning the gap. The CDR3 nucleotides read TGCGCCAGCTCCCTAAACTCGGCAGGGAATAATTCACCCCTCCACTTT. Protein: CASSLNSAGNNSPLHF.

The chain uses TRBV28 and TRBJ1-2; D remains unclear. Deletions cut 5 bases from V and 8 bases from J, with 15 bases between. Germline CDR1 MDHEN, CDR2 SYDVKM. The CDR3 has 13 amino acids. The CDR3 sequence: CASSANRVRGYTF. DNA of the CDR3: TGTGCCAGCAGTGCCAACAGAGTTAGAGGCTACACCTTC.

The chain has TRBV19 and TRBJ1-3; D ambiguous. V was shortened by 8 bases and J by 0 bases, with 8 bases between the two germline ends. Germline V gene lookup returns CDR1 LNHDA and CDR2 SQIVND (reference sequence). This CDR3 is built from 13 residues. The CDR3 DNA reads as TGTGCCAGTGGACGGGACTCTGGAAACACCATATATTTT. Its protein product is CASGRDSGNTIYF. Complete variable domain (other parts from reference TRBV19 and TRBJ1-3): DGGITQSPKYLFRKEGQNVTLSCEQNLNHDAMYWYRQDPGQGLRLIYYSQIVNDFQKGDIAEGYSVSREKKESFPLTVTSAQKNPTAFYLCASGRDSGNTIYFGEGSWLTVV.

This clone has only a few counts. This rearrangement joins TRBV9 to TRBJ2-7; D ambiguous. The CDR3 contains 14 residues. The germline CDR1 and CDR2 sequences are SGDLS and YYNGEE. V lost 4 bases and J 2 bases, leaving 13 bases between the germline ends. The CDR3 spells CASSPRLPTYEQYV. The CDR3 nucleotides are TGTGCCAGCAGCCCTCGACTTCCGACCTACGAGCAGTACGTC.

This clone has more than one count but fewer than ten. The chain recombines TRBV5-4 with TRBJ1-6; D possibly corresponds to TRBD1 (6 bases). CDR3 length: 16 residues. The V gene lost 2 bases and the J gene lost 6 bases, with 15 bases spanning the gap. The germline V gene encodes CDR1 SGHNT and CDR2 YYREEE (reference sequence). Here the CDR3 DNA reads TGTGCCAGCAGCTTACAGGGCGGACTTAGTAATTCACCCCTCCACTTT. Protein sequence: CASSLQGGLSNSPLHF. Full variable domain (rest looked up from reference TRBV5-4 and TRBJ1-6): ETGVTQSPTHLIKTRGQQVTLRCSSQSGHNTVSWYQQALGQGPQFIFQYYREEENGRGNFPPRFSGLQFPNYSSELNVNALELDDSALYLCASSLQGGLSNSPLHFGNGTRLTVT.

The chain employs TRBV5-1 and TRBJ1-1, with D possibly matching TRBD1 (5 bases). Trimming removed 7 bases from V and 7 bases from J, with 17 bases in between. CDR1 and CDR2 (germline): SGHRS, YFSETQ. The CDR3 has 13 residues. This chain's CDR3 is CASESLYGGEAFF. The CDR3 DNA is TGCGCCAGCGAGTCCCTCTACGGGGGTGAAGCTTTCTTT.

The chain uses TRBV19 and TRBJ2-6, with D tentatively TRBD1 (6 bases). From germline, CDR1 is LNHDA and CDR2 SQIVND (reference sequence). V gave up 4 bases and J gave up 0 bases, with 7 bases separating them. The length of the CDR3 is 15 residues. CDR3 nucleotide sequence: TGTGCCAGTAGTAAGGACAGCTCTGGGGCCAACGTCCTGACTTTC. Translating gives CASSKDSSGANVLTF.

The chain's CDR3 is CASSRDRDSGANVLTF. The DNA for the CDR3 is TGTGCCAGCTCCCGGGACAGGGATTCCGGGGCCAACGTCCTGACTTTC. V gene TRBV6-6 combines with J gene TRBJ2-6, with TRBD1 matching 9 bases. The CDR3 length is 16 residues. The V segment lost 8 bases and the J segment 4 bases; nucleotides outside the gene matches: 9. Germline V gene sequence: CDR1 MNHNY, CDR2 SVGAGI (reference sequence).

The rearrangement links TRBV27 to TRBJ2-1; the match to TRBD2 covers 11 bases. The germline V gene has CDR1 MNHEY and CDR2 SMNVEV (reference sequence). J lost 0 bases, V lost 3 bases, and 10 bases had no gene match. The CDR3 has 19 residues. The CDR3 reads CASSFPGTSGRISYNEQFF. CDR3 DNA: TGTGCCAGCAGTTTCCCCGGGACTAGCGGACGCATCTCCTACAATGAGCAGTTCTTC.

The chain carries TRBV3-1 (or the pseudogene TRBV3-2) and TRBJ2-2, with D uncertain. V lost 3 bases, J lost 10 bases, and 9 bases lay in between. The CDR3 consists of 12 residues. Germline CDR1 LGHDT, CDR2 YNNKEL (reference sequence). The CDR3, as DNA: TGTGCCAGCAGCCAGCGGCAAGAGGAGCTGTTTTTT. It is translated as CASSQRQEELFF.

The J gene is TRBJ2-1, the V gene TRBV5-5; TRBD2 aligns across 11 bases. This CDR3 contains 15 residues. Germline trimming cut 4 bases from V and 6 bases from J; bases unmatched to any gene: 6. Germline lookup yields CDR1 SGHKS and CDR2 YYEKEE (reference sequence). The DNA for the CDR3 is TGTGCCAGCAGCAACACTAGCGGGAGTCCCAATGAGCAGTTCTTC. Translated: CASSNTSGSPNEQFF.

With respect to this clone: One end of the junction varies from germline; a read error may be responsible. This chain connects TRBV10-3 to TRBJ1-5; tentatively, D is TRBD1 (5 bases). In germline, CDR1 is ENHRY, CDR2 SYGVKD. This CDR3 has 17 residues. The chain's CDR3 is CAIRESGGGGGNQPQHF. The CDR3 DNA follows: TGTGCCATCCGTGAGTCCGGGGGGGGAGGGGGCAATCAGCCCCAGCATTTT.

J is TRBJ2-2 and V is TRBV5-1, with D perhaps TRBD1 (6 bases). V shed 0 bases and J shed 4 bases, with 10 bases lying between them. Germline V gene lookup returns CDR1 SGHRS and CDR2 YFSETQ. This CDR3 contains 15 residues. The CDR3 loop reads CASSLGTERTGELFF. CDR3 bases: TGCGCCAGCAGCTTGGGGACAGAGCGCACCGGGGAGCTGTTTTTT.

This rearrangement joins TRBV19 to TRBJ2-3, with TRBD1 as a possible D gene (5 bases). Germline V gene lookup returns CDR1 LNHDA and CDR2 SQIVND (reference sequence). This CDR3 has 14 amino acids. Trimming cost V 6 bases and J 4 bases, with 14 bases left between them. The CDR3 region is CASRRTIGPDTQYF. In DNA form, the CDR3 reads TGTGCCAGTAGAAGGACAATAGGACCAGATACGCAGTATTTT.

The V gene is TRBV7-2, the J gene TRBJ1-6, with TRBD1 as a possible D gene (5 bases). The CDR3 has 18 amino acids. Trimming left V 2 bases short and J 4 bases short, with 18 bases between. Germline V gene lookup returns CDR1 SGHTA and CDR2 FQGNSA. The CDR3 DNA follows: TGTGCCAGCAGCTTATTAGGCACGGGGGACGGATATAATTCACCCCTCCACTTT. Translating it yields CASSLLGTGDGYNSPLHF. The entire variable domain, with the rest obtained from reference TRBV7-2 and TRBJ1-6, is as follows: GAGVSQSPSNKVTEKGKDVELRCDPISGHTALYWYRQSLGQGLEFLIYFQGNSAPDKSGLPSDRFSAERTGGSVSTLTIQRTQQEDSAVYLCASSLLGTGDGYNSPLHFGNGTRLTVT.

The CDR3 DNA reads as TGTGCCAGCAGCAGTCAGGGGACCTACACCGGGGAGCTGTTTTTT. Translating gives CASSSQGTYTGELFF. The chain couples TRBV7-8 to TRBJ2-2, with a weak D call TRBD1 (6 bases). The V end was cut by 5 bases, the J end by 3 bases, with 13 bases between. The CDR3 has 15 residues. From germline, CDR1 is SGHVS and CDR2 FQNEAQ.

V gene TRBV28 combines with J gene TRBJ1-1; 7 bases are shared with TRBD1. The CDR3 sequence is 16 residues long. Germline V lookup: CDR1 MDHEN, CDR2 SYDVKM. Trimming at V came to 4 bases and at J to 4 bases, leaving 12 bases not matched to a gene. CDR3 in amino acids: CASSSSSTGVGTEAFF. The CDR3 coding sequence is TGTGCCAGCAGTTCGTCGTCAACAGGGGTAGGCACTGAAGCTTTCTTT.